The 14 T cell receptor beta chains reported below all come from one sample, sequenced in a study of blood T cell repertoires in COVID-19. Repertoires were generated with immunoSEQ multiplex PCR, while TCRdb's copy carries only in-frame clones and drops some. The sample includes 150,000 to 200,000 clones, approximately 86% of them seen just once. The sequenced sample was peripheral blood. Every receptor here comes from a man in his 70s with active or convalescent COVID-19.

This CDR3 is CSVVVLWTSGRLNNEQFF. As DNA, the CDR3 is TGCAGCGTTGTTGTATTATGGACTAGCGGGAGACTCAACAATGAGCAGTTCTTC. J is TRBJ2-1 and V is TRBV29-1; 13 nucleotides match TRBD2. This CDR3 spans 18 amino acids. The junction had 14 bases not matched to a gene; V was cut back by 4 bases and J by 5 bases. Germline values: CDR1 SQVTM, CDR2 ANQGSEA.

This chain uses TRBV10-1 with TRBJ2-2, with 12 bases matching TRBD2. Losses at the gene ends were 2 bases for V and 2 bases for J; bases not matched to a gene: 6. Germline CDR1 is WNHNN and CDR2 is SYGVQD (reference sequence). The CDR3 loop spans 18 amino acids. CDR3 DNA sequence: TGCGCCAGCAGTGAGGGGCTAGCGGGAGGGGGAAACACCGGGGAGCTGTTTTTT. This encodes CASSEGLAGGGNTGELFF.

The chain employs TRBV30 and TRBJ1-2; 9 bases match TRBD1. The CDR3 loop spans 14 amino acids. J lost 4 bases, V lost 2 bases, and 5 bases had no gene match. Germline CDR1 is GTSNPN and CDR2 is SVGIG (reference sequence). The CDR3 DNA sequence: TGTGCCTGGAGTTCTTTGACAGGGGGCTATGGCTACACCTTC. It is translated as CAWSSLTGGYGYTF.

This clone was recorded a few times. This sequence joins TRBV6-6 and TRBJ1-4; 9 bases match TRBD1. The CDR3 spans 16 residues. Germline lookup yields CDR1 MNHNY and CDR2 SVGAGI (reference sequence). V was pared by 6 bases and J by 7 bases, with 12 bases of the junction left unmatched. CDR3 DNA: TGTGCCAGCAGCCCACTTACAGGGGGCGTAAGTGAAAAACTGTTTTTT. It is translated as CASSPLTGGVSEKLFF.

This clone occurred once. The CDR3 spells CASIQTSGTALSTGEQFF. CDR3 sequence (DNA): TGTGCCAGCATCCAGACTAGCGGTACCGCCCTATCTACGGGTGAGCAGTTCTTC. The genes are TRBV11-2 and TRBJ2-1; 9 bases match TRBD2. The germline V gene encodes CDR1 SGHAT and CDR2 FQNNGV. This CDR3 comprises 18 residues. J lost 9 bases, V lost 7 bases, and 22 bases had no gene match.

This clone was seen only a few times. This rearrangement joins TRBV6-5 to TRBJ2-7; a possible D gene is TRBD2 (6 bases). This CDR3 spans 11 amino acids. V gave up 6 bases and J gave up 7 bases, with 10 bases separating them. Germline assignment: CDR1 MNHEY and CDR2 SVGAGI. The CDR3 DNA is TGTGCCAGCAGCCAGGGAGGAGAGCAGTACTTC. Protein sequence: CASSQGGEQYF.

V usage is TRBV5-1 and J usage is TRBJ2-3; 10 bases fit TRBD2. With 0 bases clipped from V and 1 base from J, the junction kept 2 bases outside the gene matches. Germline V gene sequence: CDR1 SGHRS, CDR2 YFSETQ. The CDR3 contains 16 residues. CDR3 in DNA: TGCGCCAGCAGCTTGGTCCTAGCGGGAGGCACAGATACGCAGTATTTT. Translating gives CASSLVLAGGTDTQYF.

The chain uses TRBV18 and TRBJ1-1; D remains unclear. CDR3 length: 14 residues. Germline CDR1 KGHSH, CDR2 LQKENI. Trimming stripped 4 bases from V and 2 bases from J, with 11 bases between. CDR3 DNA sequence: TGTGCCAGCTCACTAGGTGTAGCAAACACTGAAGCTTTCTTT. This codes for CASSLGVANTEAFF.

V gene TRBV6-1 combines with J gene TRBJ1-2, with D uncertain. CDR1 and CDR2 (germline): MNHNS, SASEGT. Trimming stripped 2 bases from V and 5 bases from J, with 9 bases between. The CDR3 has 13 amino acids. For the CDR3, the DNA is TGTGCCAGCAGTGAACGACCGGGGTATGGCTACACCTTC. Its translation is CASSERPGYGYTF.

DNA for the CDR3: TGTGCCAGCAGCGCCAGGTCCTCTGGGGCCAACGTCCTGACTTTC. Its translation is CASSARSSGANVLTF. The chain combines TRBV9 with TRBJ2-6, with no clear D. This CDR3 region has 15 residues. Germline CDR1 is SGDLS and CDR2 is YYNGEE. V was cut by 3 bases and J by 0 bases, with 7 bases left in between.

V gene TRBV6-6 combines with J gene TRBJ2-2; TRBD2 matches 8 bases. The CDR3 is made up of 16 amino acids. J gave up 5 bases and V 8 bases, and 13 bases lay outside the gene matches. The germline gives CDR1 MNHNY, CDR2 SVGAGI (reference sequence). CDR3 loop: CASGPSGGGLTGELFF. CDR3 in DNA: TGTGCCAGCGGGCCCTCCGGCGGGGGGTTGACCGGGGAGCTGTTTTTT.

In this sample, this clone turned up a few times. The CDR3 sequence is CASSGTFRGVGTDTQYF. As DNA, the CDR3 is TGTGCCAGCAGTGGAACCTTTCGGGGAGTGGGCACAGATACGCAGTATTTT. This sequence joins TRBV6-1 and TRBJ2-3, with TRBD2 as a possible D gene (5 bases). This CDR3 comprises 17 residues. V lost 4 bases to trimming and J lost 1 base, with 18 bases between them. CDR1 and CDR2 from the germline V gene are MNHNS and SASEGT.

The chain uses TRBV11-3 and TRBJ2-1, with 8 bases identical to TRBD2. V lost 5 bases and J lost 3; bases outside the gene matches: 6. This CDR3 region has 15 residues. The V gene's germline CDR1 is SGHNT and CDR2 YENEEA. CDR3 protein: CASSRSGDHYNEQFF. The CDR3 DNA reads as TGTGCCAGCAGCCGTAGCGGGGACCACTACAATGAGCAGTTCTTC.

The chain joins TRBV7-2 to TRBJ2-7, with 7 bases matching TRBD2. Germline CDR1 reads SGHTA; CDR2 reads FQGNSA. The CDR3 runs 16 residues. V lost 0 bases to trimming and J lost 1 base; unmatched junction nucleotides: 6. The CDR3 nucleotides are TGTGCCAGCAGCTTAGCGCGCGGGGGAGGGTCCTACGAGCAGTACTTC. This sequence encodes CASSLARGGGSYEQYF. Filled out from reference TRBV7-2 and TRBJ2-7, the complete variable domain reads GAGVSQSPSNKVTEKGKDVELRCDPISGHTALYWYRQSLGQGLEFLIYFQGNSAPDKSGLPSDRFSAERTGGSVSTLTIQRTQQEDSAVYLCASSLARGGGSYEQYFGPGTRLTVT.